This is a list of T cell receptor beta chains from one sample in a study of blood T cells in healthy people across ages. TCRdb re-derived calls from the 5' RACE reads in MiXCR, one entry per CDR3 protein. This table holds 700,000 to 950,000 distinct CDR3 sequences, roughly 45% found once. The sequenced sample consisted of blood. The receptors were gathered from a woman aged 55-75 years in good health. Both conserved end residues are part of each CDR3. The D gene is left open where the match is weak. The size field is filled for only some rows; it gives once, few, many or a size class.

J gene: TRBJ2-2; V gene: TRBV29-1; D gene: TRBD1; CDR3 length: 14; clone size: NA; CDR3 protein: CSVSGGRVAGELFF; CDR3 DNA: TGCAGCGTTTCAGGGGGCAGGGTGGCCGGGGAGCTGTTTTTT
J gene: TRBJ2-1; V gene: TRBV7-6; D gene: TRBD2; CDR3 length: 15; clone size: few; CDR3 protein: CASSLLAGGPYEQFF; CDR3 DNA: TGTGCCAGCAGCTTACTAGCGGGGGGGCCATATGAGCAGTTCTTC
J gene: TRBJ2-3; V gene: TRBV18; D gene: TRBD2; CDR3 length: 17; clone size: NA; CDR3 protein: CASSSGTSGLGTDTQYF; CDR3 DNA: TGTGCCAGCTCATCCGGGACTAGCGGTTTGGGCACAGATACGCAGTATTTT
J gene: TRBJ2-1; V gene: TRBV3-1; D gene: TRBD1; CDR3 length: 17; clone size: NA; CDR3 protein: CASSIMVLGQGYNEQFF; CDR3 DNA: TGTGCCAGCAGCATAATGGTGTTGGGACAGGGCTACAATGAGCAGTTCTTC
J gene: TRBJ2-3; V gene: TRBV4-2; D gene: TRBD1; CDR3 length: 15; clone size: NA; CDR3 protein: CAGSQDRGPTDTQYF; CDR3 DNA: TGTGCCGGCAGCCAAGATAGGGGGCCGACAGATACGCAGTATTTT
J gene: TRBJ2-3; V gene: TRBV7-2; D gene: NA; CDR3 length: 13; clone size: NA; CDR3 protein: CASSPVVTDTQYF; CDR3 DNA: TGTGCCAGCAGCCCGGTAGTTACAGATACGCAGTATTTT
J gene: TRBJ2-1; V gene: TRBV6-5; D gene: NA; CDR3 length: 13; clone size: NA; CDR3 protein: CASALPPSNEQFF; CDR3 DNA: TGTGCCAGCGCCCTCCCCCCATCCAATGAGCAGTTCTTC
J gene: TRBJ2-3; V gene: TRBV7-9; D gene: TRBD1; CDR3 length: 16; clone size: few; CDR3 protein: CASSLGGTVSTDTQYF; CDR3 DNA: TGTGCCAGCAGCTTAGGGGGGACAGTAAGCACAGATACGCAGTATTTT
J gene: TRBJ2-2; V gene: TRBV20-1; D gene: NA; CDR3 length: 17; clone size: few; CDR3 protein: CSARDRQGDYNTGELFF; CDR3 DNA: TGCAGTGCTAGAGATCGCCAGGGCGATTACAACACCGGGGAGCTGTTTTTT
J gene: TRBJ1-2; V gene: TRBV29-1; D gene: NA; CDR3 length: 13; clone size: NA; CDR3 protein: CSVEPRNNYGYTF; CDR3 DNA: TGCAGCGTTGAACCGAGAAACAACTATGGCTACACCTTC
J gene: TRBJ1-6; V gene: TRBV15; D gene: NA; CDR3 length: 13; clone size: NA; CDR3 protein: CATSRGVGSDLHF; CDR3 DNA: TGTGCCACCAGCAGAGGGGTAGGTTCTGACCTCCACTTT
J gene: TRBJ2-3; V gene: TRBV7-3; D gene: NA; CDR3 length: 13; clone size: NA; CDR3 protein: CASSSGLRNTQYF; CDR3 DNA: TGTGCCAGCAGCTCAGGACTCCGTAATACGCAGTATTTT
J gene: TRBJ2-7; V gene: TRBV9; D gene: NA; CDR3 length: 16; clone size: many; CDR3 protein: CASSVVGGSSAHEQYF; CDR3 DNA: TGTGCCAGCAGCGTAGTCGGGGGAAGTTCGGCCCACGAGCAGTACTTC
J gene: TRBJ2-7; V gene: TRBV6-5; D gene: TRBD2; CDR3 length: 14; clone size: NA; CDR3 protein: CASSNGLAGGMQYF; CDR3 DNA: TGTGCCAGCAGTAACGGACTAGCGGGAGGGATGCAGTACTTC
J gene: TRBJ2-7; V gene: TRBV24-1; D gene: NA; CDR3 length: 13; clone size: NA; CDR3 protein: CATSEGTLYEQYF; CDR3 DNA: TGTGCCACCAGTGAGGGCACCCTCTACGAGCAGTACTTC
J gene: TRBJ1-2; V gene: TRBV18; D gene: TRBD1; CDR3 length: 19; clone size: few; CDR3 protein: CASSPRPGTGARANYGYTF; CDR3 DNA: TGTGCCAGCTCACCACGCCCTGGGACAGGGGCAAGAGCTAACTATGGCTACACCTTC
J gene: TRBJ2-7; V gene: TRBV20-1; D gene: TRBD1; CDR3 length: 14; clone size: NA; CDR3 protein: CSAELRGSSYEQYF; CDR3 DNA: TGCAGTGCTGAACTCAGGGGGAGCTCCTACGAGCAGTACTTC
J gene: TRBJ1-5; V gene: TRBV30; D gene: NA; CDR3 length: 13; clone size: NA; CDR3 protein: CAWSPGSYQPQHF; CDR3 DNA: TGTGCCTGGAGCCCCGGGTCCTATCAGCCCCAGCATTTT
J gene: TRBJ2-7; V gene: TRBV30; D gene: NA; CDR3 length: 13; clone size: NA; CDR3 protein: CAWSARGLYEQYF; CDR3 DNA: TGTGCCTGGAGCGCACGGGGACTCTACGAGCAGTACTTC
J gene: TRBJ2-3; V gene: TRBV14; D gene: TRBD2; CDR3 length: 14; clone size: few; CDR3 protein: CASSPSGGAGTQYF; CDR3 DNA: TGTGCCAGCAGCCCCAGCGGGGGGGCCGGTACGCAGTATTTT
J gene: TRBJ2-2; V gene: TRBV5-1; D gene: NA; CDR3 length: 17; clone size: NA; CDR3 protein: CASSDFTGQPGTGELFF; CDR3 DNA: TGCGCCAGCAGCGACTTCACGGGGCAGCCGGGGACCGGGGAGCTGTTTTTT
J gene: TRBJ2-7; V gene: TRBV6-2/TRBV6-3; D gene: NA; CDR3 length: 15; clone size: NA; CDR3 protein: CASTSPTGRTYEQYF; CDR3 DNA: TGTGCCAGCACCTCACCGACAGGGAGGACCTACGAGCAGTACTTC
J gene: TRBJ1-5; V gene: TRBV27; D gene: TRBD1; CDR3 length: 15; clone size: NA; CDR3 protein: CASSEQGKINQPQHF; CDR3 DNA: TGTGCCAGCAGTGAACAGGGGAAGATCAATCAGCCCCAGCATTTT
J gene: TRBJ1-5; V gene: TRBV6-6; D gene: TRBD1; CDR3 length: 16; clone size: few; CDR3 protein: CASSYAQGAGNQPQHF; CDR3 DNA: TGTGCCAGCAGTTACGCACAGGGGGCTGGCAATCAGCCCCAGCATTTT
J gene: TRBJ1-1; V gene: TRBV20-1; D gene: NA; CDR3 length: 13; clone size: NA; CDR3 protein: CSARVRTNTEAFF; CDR3 DNA: TGCAGTGCTAGGGTTCGGACGAACACTGAAGCTTTCTTT
J gene: TRBJ2-2; V gene: TRBV4-2; D gene: NA; CDR3 length: 16; clone size: NA; CDR3 protein: CASSRTSGPNTGELFF; CDR3 DNA: TGTGCCAGCAGCCGAACCTCGGGACCTAACACCGGGGAGCTGTTTTTT
J gene: TRBJ1-2; V gene: TRBV4-2; D gene: NA; CDR3 length: 13; clone size: NA; CDR3 protein: CASSQAERDGYTF; CDR3 DNA: TGTGCCAGCAGCCAAGCGGAGCGCGATGGCTACACCTTC
J gene: TRBJ2-3; V gene: TRBV29-1; D gene: TRBD1; CDR3 length: 15; clone size: NA; CDR3 protein: CSVERGQGGTDTQYF; CDR3 DNA: TGCAGCGTTGAACGAGGACAGGGTGGAACAGATACGCAGTATTTT
J gene: TRBJ2-3; V gene: TRBV29-1; D gene: NA; CDR3 length: 13; clone size: NA; CDR3 protein: CSARSALTDTQYF; CDR3 DNA: TGCAGCGCCCGCAGCGCACTGACAGATACGCAGTATTTT
J gene: TRBJ2-5; V gene: TRBV9; D gene: NA; CDR3 length: 13; clone size: many; CDR3 protein: CASSGRGGETQYF; CDR3 DNA: TGTGCCAGCAGCGGCAGGGGTGGAGAGACCCAGTACTTC
J gene: TRBJ1-5; V gene: TRBV7-2; D gene: NA; CDR3 length: 14; clone size: few; CDR3 protein: CASSLMAGDQPQHF; CDR3 DNA: TGTGCCAGCAGCTTAATGGCAGGGGATCAGCCCCAGCATTTT
J gene: TRBJ2-7; V gene: TRBV6-2/TRBV6-3; D gene: TRBD1; CDR3 length: 14; clone size: NA; CDR3 protein: CATQFRDSYYEQYF; CDR3 DNA: TGTGCCACTCAATTCCGGGACAGTTATTACGAGCAGTACTTC
J gene: TRBJ2-5; V gene: TRBV11-2; D gene: TRBD2; CDR3 length: 15; clone size: few; CDR3 protein: CASSMGLADQETQYF; CDR3 DNA: TGTGCCAGCAGCATGGGACTAGCGGACCAAGAGACCCAGTACTTC
J gene: TRBJ2-3; V gene: TRBV25-1; D gene: TRBD2; CDR3 length: 14; clone size: NA; CDR3 protein: CASSTSGGWGTQYF; CDR3 DNA: TGTGCCAGCAGTACTAGCGGGGGGTGGGGTACGCAGTATTTT
J gene: TRBJ1-2; V gene: TRBV9; D gene: NA; CDR3 length: 16; clone size: few; CDR3 protein: CASSVGGDGANYGYTF; CDR3 DNA: TGTGCCAGCAGCGTAGGCGGGGACGGAGCTAACTATGGCTACACCTTC
J gene: TRBJ2-3; V gene: TRBV20-1; D gene: TRBD2; CDR3 length: 14; clone size: NA; CDR3 protein: CSARRDYNTHTQYF; CDR3 DNA: TGCAGTGCTAGAAGGGACTACAACACACATACGCAGTATTTT
J gene: TRBJ1-2; V gene: TRBV12-3/TRBV12-4; D gene: NA; CDR3 length: 14; clone size: NA; CDR3 protein: CASSFRGARHGYTF; CDR3 DNA: TGTGCCAGCAGTTTTCGGGGGGCGCGGCATGGCTACACCTTC
J gene: TRBJ1-5; V gene: TRBV3-1; D gene: TRBD1; CDR3 length: 14; clone size: few; CDR3 protein: CASRGTGRNQPQHF; CDR3 DNA: TGTGCCAGCAGAGGGACAGGGCGCAATCAGCCCCAGCATTTT
J gene: TRBJ2-1; V gene: TRBV3-1; D gene: NA; CDR3 length: 14; clone size: NA; CDR3 protein: CASSQKAWDNEQFF; CDR3 DNA: TGTGCCAGCAGCCAAAAAGCCTGGGACAATGAGCAGTTCTTC
J gene: TRBJ2-7; V gene: TRBV7-3; D gene: TRBD1; CDR3 length: 14; clone size: NA; CDR3 protein: CASSPAGTGYEQYF; CDR3 DNA: TGTGCCAGCAGCCCCGCGGGGACAGGCTACGAGCAGTACTTC
J gene: TRBJ2-5; V gene: TRBV6-2/TRBV6-3; D gene: NA; CDR3 length: 14; clone size: NA; CDR3 protein: CASSYRGGYNEQYF; CDR3 DNA: TGTGCCAGCAGTTACAGGGGAGGCTACAATGAGCAGTACTTC
J gene: TRBJ2-3; V gene: TRBV28; D gene: TRBD2; CDR3 length: 17; clone size: NA; CDR3 protein: CASSLRRGIAGVDTQYF; CDR3 DNA: TGTGCCAGCAGTTTAAGAAGGGGAATAGCGGGAGTGGATACGCAGTATTTT
J gene: TRBJ2-5; V gene: TRBV7-9; D gene: NA; CDR3 length: 14; clone size: few; CDR3 protein: CASSLVQQPKTQYF; CDR3 DNA: TGTGCCAGCAGCTTAGTACAACAGCCCAAGACCCAGTACTTC
J gene: TRBJ2-1; V gene: TRBV2; D gene: TRBD1; CDR3 length: 14; clone size: NA; CDR3 protein: CASRLRDRGNEQFF; CDR3 DNA: TGTGCCAGTAGACTCCGGGACAGGGGCAATGAGCAGTTCTTC
J gene: TRBJ2-1; V gene: TRBV7-2; D gene: NA; CDR3 length: 13; clone size: few; CDR3 protein: CASWGLALNEQFF; CDR3 DNA: TGTGCCAGCTGGGGGCTAGCCCTTAATGAGCAGTTCTTC
J gene: TRBJ2-2; V gene: TRBV5-5; D gene: NA; CDR3 length: 12; clone size: NA; CDR3 protein: CASRQDTGELFF; CDR3 DNA: TGTGCCAGCAGACAAGACACCGGGGAGCTGTTTTTT
J gene: TRBJ2-1; V gene: TRBV14; D gene: TRBD2; CDR3 length: 15; clone size: few; CDR3 protein: CASSHSGTSLDEQFF; CDR3 DNA: TGTGCCAGCAGCCACTCCGGGACTAGTTTGGATGAGCAGTTCTTC
J gene: TRBJ2-5; V gene: TRBV5-1; D gene: NA; CDR3 length: 12; clone size: NA; CDR3 protein: CASSGPESTQYF; CDR3 DNA: TGCGCCAGCAGCGGGCCTGAGTCGACCCAGTACTTC
J gene: TRBJ2-3; V gene: TRBV11-3; D gene: TRBD2; CDR3 length: 14; clone size: few; CDR3 protein: CASSRTSATDTQYF; CDR3 DNA: TGTGCCAGCAGTCGTACTAGCGCCACAGATACGCAGTATTTT
J gene: TRBJ1-1; V gene: TRBV29-1; D gene: NA; CDR3 length: 13; clone size: NA; CDR3 protein: CSVDFRGNTEAFF; CDR3 DNA: TGCAGCGTTGATTTCCGCGGGAACACTGAAGCTTTCTTT
J gene: TRBJ2-1; V gene: TRBV6-5; D gene: TRBD2; CDR3 length: 16; clone size: many; CDR3 protein: CASSYSLAGGANEQFF; CDR3 DNA: TGTGCCAGCAGTTATAGTCTAGCGGGAGGCGCAAATGAGCAGTTCTTC
J gene: TRBJ2-2; V gene: TRBV14; D gene: NA; CDR3 length: 17; clone size: few; CDR3 protein: CASSQDAYHRPTGELFF; CDR3 DNA: TGTGCCAGCAGCCAAGATGCCTACCACAGACCCACCGGGGAGCTGTTTTTT
J gene: TRBJ2-1; V gene: TRBV13; D gene: NA; CDR3 length: 12; clone size: NA; CDR3 protein: CASSFHSNEQFF; CDR3 DNA: TGTGCCAGCAGCTTTCATTCCAATGAGCAGTTCTTC
J gene: TRBJ2-1; V gene: TRBV6-5; D gene: TRBD1; CDR3 length: 16; clone size: many; CDR3 protein: CASSAGTGIPYNEQFF; CDR3 DNA: TGTGCCAGCAGTGCCGGGACAGGGATCCCATACAATGAGCAGTTCTTC
J gene: TRBJ2-7; V gene: TRBV28; D gene: NA; CDR3 length: 13; clone size: once; CDR3 protein: CASFAGGTYEQYF; CDR3 DNA: NA